These T cell receptor beta chains were read from a single sample in a study of memory CD4+ T cells and cytomegalovirus serostatus. Here immunoSEQ multiplex PCR was the method, and the copy in TCRdb shows in-frame clones only, minus some. Of some 46,000 clones listed, 75% to 85% are singletons. The source material was memory CD4+ T cells from blood. These receptors originate from an adult in good health and CMV-seronegative. The CDR3 runs from the conserved cysteine through the conserved F or W. Fields, in order: CDR3 protein, CDR3 DNA, D gene, clone size, V gene, J gene. A D gene is named only where the DNA matches it firmly. The size entry is marked missing in some rows and otherwise reads once, few, many or a size class.

cdr3_aa: CASSSLPWETQYF
cdr3_nt: TGTGCCAGCAGCTCCCTCCCCTGGGAGACCCAGTACTTC
d_call: .
clone_size: .
v_call: TRBV21-1
j_call: TRBJ2-5

cdr3_aa: CASSVSGRGETQYF
cdr3_nt: TGTGCCAGCAGCGTAAGCGGGAGAGGGGAGACCCAGTACTTC
d_call: TRBD2
clone_size: .
v_call: TRBV7-6
j_call: TRBJ2-5

cdr3_aa: CATSRYKGNQETQYF
cdr3_nt: TGTGCCACCAGCAGATATAAGGGAAACCAGGAGACCCAGTACTTC
d_call: .
clone_size: few
v_call: TRBV15
j_call: TRBJ2-5

cdr3_aa: CASSPRRQVITEAFF
cdr3_nt: TGTGCCAGCAGCCCGAGGCGACAGGTGATAACTGAAGCTTTCTTT
d_call: .
clone_size: .
v_call: TRBV7-2
j_call: TRBJ1-1

cdr3_aa: CASTRLAGSSYEQYF
cdr3_nt: TGTGCCAGCACAAGACTAGCGGGCTCCTCCTACGAGCAGTACTTC
d_call: TRBD2
clone_size: .
v_call: TRBV6-5
j_call: TRBJ2-7

cdr3_aa: CASSPGAYTEAFF
cdr3_nt: TGTGCCAGCAGCCCAGGGGCATACACTGAAGCTTTCTTT
d_call: .
clone_size: .
v_call: TRBV11-2
j_call: TRBJ1-1

cdr3_aa: CASSRGPSETQYF
cdr3_nt: TGTGCCAGCAGCCGGGGGCCTTCGGAGACCCAGTACTTC
d_call: .
clone_size: .
v_call: TRBV7-9
j_call: TRBJ2-5

cdr3_aa: CASSLARTSSSDTQYF
cdr3_nt: TGTGCCAGCAGCTTGGCCCGGACTAGCAGCTCAGATACGCAGTATTTT
d_call: TRBD2
clone_size: few
v_call: TRBV5-6
j_call: TRBJ2-3

cdr3_aa: CASSPSQGAWEQYF
cdr3_nt: TGTGCCAGCTCACCCTCTCAGGGGGCTTGGGAGCAGTACTTC
d_call: TRBD1
clone_size: .
v_call: TRBV18
j_call: TRBJ2-7

cdr3_aa: CASSLKLVATGELFF
cdr3_nt: TGCGCCAGCAGCTTGAAACTAGTAGCCACCGGGGAGCTGTTTTTT
d_call: .
clone_size: .
v_call: TRBV5-1
j_call: TRBJ2-2

cdr3_aa: CASTGPKAGSRTGELFF
cdr3_nt: TGTGCCAGCACCGGCCCAAAGGCAGGGTCGAGGACCGGGGAGCTGTTTTTT
d_call: .
clone_size: .
v_call: TRBV7-2
j_call: TRBJ2-2

cdr3_aa: CASSFGGNQPQHF
cdr3_nt: TGTGCCAGCAGCTTCGGAGGCAATCAGCCCCAGCATTTT
d_call: .
clone_size: once
v_call: TRBV11-2
j_call: TRBJ1-5

cdr3_aa: CAWSVLDRGYTEAFF
cdr3_nt: TGTGCCTGGAGTGTACTAGACAGGGGATACACTGAAGCTTTCTTT
d_call: TRBD1
clone_size: few
v_call: TRBV30
j_call: TRBJ1-1